This TCR beta chain was sequenced in a study of T cell responses to AZD1222 COVID-19 vaccine. General study findings and limits: Repertoires were obtained solely post-peak T cell response. Regions 160-218 and 743-854 dominated among vaccine-associated CD4 TCRs spanning spike. The sample set comprised mostly white British donors with more females, and clonal diversity was possibly underestimated.

The V and J ends lost 4 bases and 0 bases, in that order; junction bases with no gene match: 15. The germline V gene encodes CDR1 SGHKS and CDR2 YYEKEE (reference sequence). The CDR3 length is 18 residues. Using immunoSEQ multiplex PCR, the repertoire was profiled, and TCRdb retains in-frame clones only, with some absent. The sample contains over 85,000 clones, around 91% of which appear only once. A note on this clone: What it binds is not known.

The sequences come from peripheral blood, collected on day 0 of AZD1222 vaccination. This receptor was taken from an adult in good health. This chain links TRBV5-5 with TRBJ1-1; 7 nucleotides line up with TRBD1. The CDR3 here is CASSPSITGDPMNTEAFF. CDR3 nucleotide sequence: TGTGCCAGCAGCCCGTCTATCACAGGGGATCCTATGAACACTGAAGCTTTCTTT.